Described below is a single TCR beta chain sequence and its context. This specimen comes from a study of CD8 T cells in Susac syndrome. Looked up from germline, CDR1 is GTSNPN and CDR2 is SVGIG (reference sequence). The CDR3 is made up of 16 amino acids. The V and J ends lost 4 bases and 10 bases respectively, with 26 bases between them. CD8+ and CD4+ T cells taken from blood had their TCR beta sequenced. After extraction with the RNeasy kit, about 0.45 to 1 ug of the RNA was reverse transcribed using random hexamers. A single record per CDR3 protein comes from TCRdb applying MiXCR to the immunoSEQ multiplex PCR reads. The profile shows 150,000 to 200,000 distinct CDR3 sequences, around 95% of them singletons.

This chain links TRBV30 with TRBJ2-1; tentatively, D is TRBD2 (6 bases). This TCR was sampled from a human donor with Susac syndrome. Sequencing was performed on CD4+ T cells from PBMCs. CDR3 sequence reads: CAWTRDFQPRPGEQFF. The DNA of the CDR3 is TGTGCCTGGACCCGGGACTTCCAGCCCCGACCAGGGGAGCAGTTCTTC. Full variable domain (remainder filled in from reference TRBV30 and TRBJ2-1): SQTIHQWPATLVQPVGSPLSLECTVEGTSNPNLYWYRQAAGRGLQLLFYSVGIGQISSEVPQNLSASRPQDRQFILSSKKLLLSDSGFYLCAWTRDFQPRPGEQFFGPGTRLTVL.